The 27 T cell receptor beta chains reported below all come from one sample, sequenced in a study of blood T cell repertoires in COVID-19 (dated by TCRdb to 2018 to 2020). Libraries were constructed by the immunoSEQ multiplex PCR assay. Drawn from immuneACCESS, this table holds only the in-frame rearrangements with V and J called that TCRdb kept. Clones are partly lost; checked studies trace under half to an unresolved V gene and leave the rest unexplained. For this sample there are 280,000 or so clones; roughly 85% appear just once. About 2.7% of the sample is held by the ten biggest clonotypes. Sequenced material: PBMCs or T cells enriched from blood (not recorded which). These receptors all come from a woman aged 50 to 65 who had recovered from COVID-19.

The chain employs TRBV6-2 or TRBV6-3 and TRBJ1-1; D is perhaps TRBD1 (5 bases). Germline V gene lookup returns CDR1 MNHEY and CDR2 SVGEGT. The CDR3 contains 12 residues. Trimming stripped 4 bases from V and 6 bases from J, with 9 bases between. CDR3 in DNA: TGTGCCAGCAGTTGGGGGGTGGCTGAAGCTTTCTTT. Protein sequence: CASSWGVAEAFF.

This rearrangement joins TRBV30 to TRBJ2-5; D is undetermined. CDR1 GTSNPN and CDR2 SVGIG come from the germline V gene (reference sequence). Trimming removed 5 bases at V and 5 bases at J, with 9 bases between. The CDR3 has 11 amino acids. For the CDR3, the DNA is TGTGCCTGGGACCACGCGGAGACCCAGTACTTC. Translated, it gives CAWDHAETQYF.

The chain combines TRBV23-1 with TRBJ1-1, with D unclear. TRBV23-1 is an open reading frame, and its role is uncertain. Trimming cost V 7 bases and J 6 bases, with 6 bases left between them. The CDR3 length is 10 residues. CDR3 in amino acids: CASIGAEAFF. In nucleotides, the CDR3 is TGCGCCAGCATCGGTGCTGAAGCTTTCTTT.

The V and J genes are TRBV6-5 and TRBJ1-5; perhaps TRBD1 as D (6 bases). CDR1 and CDR2 (germline): MNHEY, SVGAGI. V dropped 5 bases and J dropped 3 bases, with 11 bases sitting between them. The CDR3 has 14 amino acids. In nucleotides, the CDR3 is TGTGCCAGCAGTCCACAGGGATCCAATCAGCCCCAGCATTTT. Amino acid sequence: CASSPQGSNQPQHF.

This rearrangement joins TRBV6-5 to TRBJ1-4, with D perhaps TRBD1 (5 bases). The germline gives CDR1 MNHEY, CDR2 SVGAGI. The ends were cut back, 11 bases at V and 7 bases at J, with 17 bases in the middle. The CDR3 length is 13 residues. As DNA, the CDR3 is TGTGCCGTCCGACAGCAGCAAGGTGAAAAACTGTTTTTT. It is translated as CAVRQQQGEKLFF.

The chain carries TRBV5-1 and TRBJ2-5, with 7 positions matching TRBD2. This CDR3 spans 13 amino acids. Germline V lookup: CDR1 SGHRS, CDR2 YFSETQ. V lost 7 bases to trimming and J lost 2 bases; unmatched junction nucleotides: 5. CDR3 in amino acids: CASGLAAQETQYF. The CDR3, as DNA: TGCGCCAGCGGCCTAGCGGCGCAAGAGACCCAGTACTTC. The entire variable domain, with the rest obtained from reference TRBV5-1 and TRBJ2-5, is as follows: KAGVTQTPRYLIKTRGQQVTLSCSPISGHRSVSWYQQTPGQGLQFLFEYFSETQRNKGNFPGRFSGRQFSNSRSEMNVSTLELGDSALYLCASGLAAQETQYFGPGTRLLVL.

The V and J genes are TRBV5-1 and TRBJ1-1, with D uncertain. This CDR3 region has 15 residues. Trimming cost V 3 bases and J 3 bases, with 15 bases left between them. Germline V gene data show CDR1 as SGHRS and CDR2 as YFSETQ. The CDR3 is CASSSGSVGDTEAFF. The CDR3 nucleotides are TGCGCCAGCAGCTCGGGTAGTGTCGGGGACACTGAAGCTTTCTTT. Filled out from reference TRBV5-1 and TRBJ1-1, the complete variable domain reads KAGVTQTPRYLIKTRGQQVTLSCSPISGHRSVSWYQQTPGQGLQFLFEYFSETQRNKGNFPGRFSGRQFSNSRSEMNVSTLELGDSALYLCASSSGSVGDTEAFFGQGTRLTVV.

This chain connects TRBV6-1 to TRBJ2-3, with D possibly matching TRBD2 (5 bases). V dropped 1 base and J dropped 0 bases, with 11 bases sitting between them. This CDR3 region has 16 residues. Per germline, CDR1 MNHNS and CDR2 SASEGT. CDR3 DNA sequence: TGTGCCAGCAGTGAAGGGGCTAGCCTCAGCACAGATACGCAGTATTTT. Translation: CASSEGASLSTDTQYF.

The chain is built from TRBV19 and TRBJ2-1, with 11 positions matching TRBD2. The V gene's germline CDR1 is LNHDA and CDR2 SQIVND (reference sequence). J gave up 0 bases and V 3 bases, and 4 bases lay outside the gene matches. The CDR3 is made up of 17 amino acids. The CDR3 region has the DNA TGTGCCAGTAGTATGACTAGCGGGGTTGTCTCCTACAATGAGCAGTTCTTC. As protein: CASSMTSGVVSYNEQFF.

V usage is TRBV3-1 (or the pseudogene TRBV3-2) and J usage is TRBJ2-7; 15 bases are shared with TRBD2. Trimming removed 4 bases from V and 6 bases from J; junction bases left unmatched: 16. The CDR3 is 19 amino acids. Germline V gives CDR1 LGHDT, CDR2 YNNKEL (reference sequence). CDR3 sequence reads: CASSLSRTSGGAGSGEQYF. DNA for the CDR3: TGTGCCAGCAGCCTCTCTCGGACTAGCGGGGGGGCTGGTTCCGGCGAGCAGTACTTC.

This chain uses TRBV4-2 with TRBJ2-7, with 7 bases fitting TRBD2. Trimming cost V 5 bases and J 0 bases; bases outside gene matches: 4. Germline CDR1 LGHNA, CDR2 YNFKEQ. The CDR3 has 14 amino acids. The CDR3 DNA sequence: TGTGCCAGCAGCAGCAGGGACTACTCCTACGAGCAGTACTTC. Its translation: CASSSRDYSYEQYF.

In regard to this clone: Relative to the germline gene, one junction end is altered; a read error may explain this. The rearrangement links TRBV6-1 to TRBJ1-1; D may be TRBD1 (5 bases). This CDR3 contains 10 residues. CDR1 is MNHNS, CDR2 SASEGT, per germline. CDR3 loop: CASGDSEAFF. The DNA for the CDR3 is TGTGCCAGCGGTGACAGTGAAGCTTTCTTT.

This chain uses TRBV5-8 with TRBJ2-5; D perhaps matches TRBD1 (6 bases). Trimming stripped 0 bases from V and 7 bases from J, with 16 bases between. There are 15 residues in the CDR3. Looked up from germline, CDR1 is SGHTS and CDR2 is YDEGEE. In nucleotides, the CDR3 is TGTGCCAGCAGCTTGGGTGACAGGAGGTCGGGGACCCAGTACTTC. Translated: CASSLGDRRSGTQYF.

A note on this clone: Other DNA sequences of this sample code for an identical CDR3. The chain employs TRBV6-5 and TRBJ1-5, with 7 nucleotides matching TRBD1. The germline V gene has CDR1 MNHEY and CDR2 SVGAGI. V shed 5 bases, J shed 2 bases, and the junction held 3 bases outside the gene matches. The CDR3 contains 14 residues. The CDR3 DNA reads TGTGCCAGCAGTCGACAGGGCGGCAATCAGCCCCAGCATTTT. Translation gives CASSRQGGNQPQHF.

The J gene is TRBJ1-5, the V gene TRBV5-4; TRBD1 aligns across 9 bases. This CDR3 has 15 amino acids. Germline trimming cut 3 bases from V and 5 bases from J; bases unmatched to any gene: 6. CDR1 is SGHNT, CDR2 YYREEE, per germline (reference sequence). CDR3 region: CASSWPGQGDQPQHF. The CDR3 nucleotides are TGTGCCAGCAGCTGGCCGGGACAGGGTGATCAGCCCCAGCATTTT.

J is TRBJ1-2 and V is TRBV30; D is perhaps TRBD1 (5 bases). Trimming stripped 5 bases from V and 3 bases from J, with 16 bases between. Germline CDR1 and CDR2: GTSNPN and SVGIG (reference sequence). CDR3 length: 14 amino acids. DNA for the CDR3: TGTGCCTGGGACGGTCCCGGGGGTGACTATGGCTACACCTTC. Protein: CAWDGPGGDYGYTF.

CDR3 sequence reads: CASSLSGTGSTGELFF. The CDR3, as DNA: TGCGCCAGCAGCTTGTCCGGGACAGGGTCCACCGGGGAGCTGTTTTTT. J is TRBJ2-2 and V is TRBV5-1; 9 bases match TRBD1. The CDR3 is made up of 16 amino acids. Germline values: CDR1 SGHRS, CDR2 YFSETQ. Trimming removed 1 base from V and 4 bases from J; junction bases left unmatched: 5.

The chain links TRBV25-1 to TRBJ2-7; a weak D match, TRBD2 (5 bases). V was cut by 6 bases and J by 0 bases, with 12 bases left in between. This CDR3 is 14 amino acids long. Germline loops: CDR1 MGHDK, CDR2 SYGVNS. CDR3 sequence: CASSVPGDSYEQYF. For the CDR3, the DNA is TGTGCCAGCAGCGTGCCCGGGGACTCCTACGAGCAGTACTTC.

The CDR3 sequence is CSVVGGSGQPQHF. In DNA, the CDR3 is TGCAGCGTTGTGGGGGGGAGCGGTCAGCCCCAGCATTTT. V usage is TRBV29-1 and J usage is TRBJ1-5, with D perhaps TRBD1 (5 bases). Germline V gives CDR1 SQVTM, CDR2 ANQGSEA. The length of the CDR3 is 13 residues. Trimming shortened V by 4 bases and J by 6 bases, and 13 bases separated the two germline ends.

The chain has TRBV5-4 and TRBJ1-1, with a possible D match to TRBD1 (6 bases). The CDR3 contains 14 residues. V was shortened by 4 bases and J by 8 bases, with 18 bases between the two germline ends. Germline V gene sequence: CDR1 SGHNT, CDR2 YYREEE (reference sequence). In DNA form, the CDR3 reads TGTGCCAGCAGCGATTTTTGGGGGACAATCGAAGCTTTCTTT. This encodes CASSDFWGTIEAFF.

V is TRBV25-1 and J is TRBJ1-1, with a tentative D call TRBD1 (6 bases). This CDR3 comprises 13 residues. Germline V gene lookup returns CDR1 MGHDK and CDR2 SYGVNS. Between the trimmed V and J ends, which lost 6 bases and 0 bases, there was a span of 8 bases. The CDR3, as DNA: TGTGCCAGCAGACAGGGCCTGAACACTGAAGCTTTCTTT. This sequence encodes CASRQGLNTEAFF.

In regard to this clone: This same CDR3 is encoded by further DNA sequences in the sample. The chain employs TRBV18 and TRBJ1-1; D possibly corresponds to TRBD1 (5 bases). The CDR3 consists of 13 residues. The ends were cut back, 3 bases at V and 0 bases at J, with 5 bases in the middle. Germline V gene sequence: CDR1 KGHSH, CDR2 LQKENI. The CDR3 sequence: CASSPTVNTEAFF. The CDR3 nucleotides are TGTGCCAGCTCACCGACAGTGAACACTGAAGCTTTCTTT.

This chain links TRBV6-5 with TRBJ2-1, with a tentative D call TRBD2 (6 bases). The CDR3 has 15 residues. The V gene's germline CDR1 is MNHEY and CDR2 SVGAGI. V gave up 8 bases and J gave up 0 bases, with 14 bases separating them. The DNA for the CDR3 is TGTGCCAGCTCTCTCATAGCGGTCTCCTACAATGAGCAGTTCTTC. It codes for CASSLIAVSYNEQFF.

V and J are TRBV5-1 and TRBJ1-1; 10 nucleotides align to TRBD1. This CDR3 is built from 14 residues. Germline CDR1 is SGHRS and CDR2 is YFSETQ. V gave up 0 bases and J gave up 6 bases; unmatched junction bases: 2. DNA of the CDR3: TGCGCCAGCAGCTTGGAGGGGACAGGGGCTGAAGCTTTCTTT. It specifies CASSLEGTGAEAFF.

V usage is TRBV4-1 and J usage is TRBJ1-4, with a possible D match to TRBD1 (5 bases). V gave up 0 bases and J gave up 8 bases, with 10 bases separating them. Germline CDR1 is MGHRA and CDR2 is YSYEKL. This CDR3 has 14 amino acids. The CDR3 nucleotides read TGCGCCAGCAGCCAAGACAGGGTCCGGGAAAAACTGTTTTTT. The encoded protein is CASSQDRVREKLFF.

CDR3 sequence: CSVVTGHLNTEAFF. The CDR3 bases are TGCAGCGTTGTTACGGGACACCTGAACACTGAAGCTTTCTTT. The V and J genes are TRBV29-1 and TRBJ1-1, with a possible D match to TRBD1 (6 bases). V gave up 4 bases and J gave up 0 bases, with 12 bases separating them. Per germline, CDR1 SQVTM and CDR2 ANQGSEA. The CDR3 has 14 residues. Variable domain in full (rest from reference TRBV29-1 and TRBJ1-1): SAVISQKPSRDICQRGTSLTIQCQVDSQVTMMFWYRQQPGQSLTLIATANQGSEATYESGFVIDKFPISRPNLTFSTLTVSNMSPEDSSIYLCSVVTGHLNTEAFFGQGTRLTVV.

The V and J genes are TRBV5-4 and TRBJ2-1; 8 bases are a match to TRBD1. In germline, CDR1 is SGHNT, CDR2 YYREEE (reference sequence). V was pared by 4 bases and J by 0 bases, with 3 bases of the junction left unmatched. The CDR3 sequence is 15 residues long. This CDR3 is CASSPDRGSYNEQFF. CDR3 DNA sequence: TGTGCCAGCAGCCCCGACAGGGGCTCCTACAATGAGCAGTTCTTC.